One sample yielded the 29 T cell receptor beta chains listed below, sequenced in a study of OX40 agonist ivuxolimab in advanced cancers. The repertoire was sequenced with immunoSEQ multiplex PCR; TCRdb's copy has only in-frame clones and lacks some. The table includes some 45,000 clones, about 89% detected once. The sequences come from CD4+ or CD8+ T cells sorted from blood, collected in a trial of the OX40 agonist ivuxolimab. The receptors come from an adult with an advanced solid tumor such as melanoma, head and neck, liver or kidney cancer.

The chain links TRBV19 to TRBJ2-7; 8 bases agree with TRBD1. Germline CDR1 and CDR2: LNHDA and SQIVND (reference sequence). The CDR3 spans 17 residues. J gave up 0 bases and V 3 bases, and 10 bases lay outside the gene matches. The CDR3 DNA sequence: TGTGCCAGTAGTATTGGCACCAGGGGGCCAAGCTCCTACGAGCAGTACTTC. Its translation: CASSIGTRGPSSYEQYF.

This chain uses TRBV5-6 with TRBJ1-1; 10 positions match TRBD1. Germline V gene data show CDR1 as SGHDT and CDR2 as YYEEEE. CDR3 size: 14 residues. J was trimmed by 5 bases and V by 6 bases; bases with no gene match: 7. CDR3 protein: CASNMGQGWTEAFF. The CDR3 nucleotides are TGTGCCAGCAATATGGGACAGGGGTGGACTGAAGCTTTCTTT.

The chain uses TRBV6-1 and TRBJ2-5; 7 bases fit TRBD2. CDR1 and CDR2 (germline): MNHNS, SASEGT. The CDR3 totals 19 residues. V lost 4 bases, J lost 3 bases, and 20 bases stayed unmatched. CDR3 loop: CASSGWLVGGTRGEETQYF. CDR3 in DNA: TGTGCCAGCAGTGGCTGGCTAGTGGGGGGTACCCGGGGGGAAGAGACCCAGTACTTC.

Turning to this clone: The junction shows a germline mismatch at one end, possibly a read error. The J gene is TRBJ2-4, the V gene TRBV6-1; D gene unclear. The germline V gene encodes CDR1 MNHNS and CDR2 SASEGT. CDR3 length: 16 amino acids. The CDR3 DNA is TGTGCCATCAGTGAGCCAGACCCCGCGGCCAAAAACATTCAGTACTTC. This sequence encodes CAISEPDPAAKNIQYF.

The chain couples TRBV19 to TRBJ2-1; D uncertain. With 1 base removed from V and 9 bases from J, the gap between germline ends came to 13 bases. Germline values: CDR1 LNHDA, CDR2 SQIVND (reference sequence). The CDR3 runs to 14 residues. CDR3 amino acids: CASSIGSGGIEQFF. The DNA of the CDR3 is TGTGCCAGTAGTATAGGATCCGGCGGTATTGAGCAGTTCTTC.

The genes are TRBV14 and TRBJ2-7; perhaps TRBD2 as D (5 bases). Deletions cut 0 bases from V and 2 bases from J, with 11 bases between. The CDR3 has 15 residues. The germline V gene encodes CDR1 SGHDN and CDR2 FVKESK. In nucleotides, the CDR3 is TGTGCCAGCAGCCAAGATAGGAGGTCACCCTACGAGCAGTACTTC. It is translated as CASSQDRRSPYEQYF.

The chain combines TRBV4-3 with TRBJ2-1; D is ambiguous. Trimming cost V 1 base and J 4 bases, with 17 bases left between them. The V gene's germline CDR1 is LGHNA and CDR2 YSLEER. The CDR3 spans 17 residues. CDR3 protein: CASSQGAKAKIYNEQFF. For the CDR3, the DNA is TGCGCCAGCAGCCAAGGAGCTAAGGCAAAAATATACAATGAGCAGTTCTTC.

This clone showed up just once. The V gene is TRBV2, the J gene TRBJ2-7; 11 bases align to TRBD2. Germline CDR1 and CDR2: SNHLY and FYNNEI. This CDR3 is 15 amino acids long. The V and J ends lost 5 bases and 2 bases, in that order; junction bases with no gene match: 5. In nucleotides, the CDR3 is TGTGCCAGCAGTCCGGGACTAGCGGATACCTACGAGCAGTACTTC. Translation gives CASSPGLADTYEQYF. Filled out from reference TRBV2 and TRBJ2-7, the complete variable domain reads EPEVTQTPSHQVTQMGQEVILRCVPISNHLYFYWYRQILGQKVEFLVSFYNNEISEKSEIFDDQFSVERPDGSNFTLKIRSTKLEDSAMYFCASSPGLADTYEQYFGPGTRLTVT.

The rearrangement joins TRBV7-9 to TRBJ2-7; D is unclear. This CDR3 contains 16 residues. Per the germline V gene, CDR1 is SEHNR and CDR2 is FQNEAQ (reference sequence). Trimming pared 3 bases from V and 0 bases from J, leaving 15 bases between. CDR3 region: CASSFTWGQSSYEQYF. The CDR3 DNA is TGTGCCAGCAGCTTCACTTGGGGTCAGAGCTCCTACGAGCAGTACTTC.

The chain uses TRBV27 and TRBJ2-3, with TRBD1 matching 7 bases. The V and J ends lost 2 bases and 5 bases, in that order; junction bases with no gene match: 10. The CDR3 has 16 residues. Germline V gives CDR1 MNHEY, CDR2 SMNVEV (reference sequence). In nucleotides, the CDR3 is TGTGCCAGCAGTTTAGCTGCATGGGACAGTGAAGATACGCAGTATTTT. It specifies CASSLAAWDSEDTQYF.

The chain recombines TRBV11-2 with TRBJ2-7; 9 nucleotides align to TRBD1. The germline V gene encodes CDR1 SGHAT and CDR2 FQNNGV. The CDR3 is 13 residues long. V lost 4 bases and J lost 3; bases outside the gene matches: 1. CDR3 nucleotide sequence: TGTGCCAGCAGCTCGGACAGGGGCTACGAGCAGTACTTC. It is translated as CASSSDRGYEQYF.

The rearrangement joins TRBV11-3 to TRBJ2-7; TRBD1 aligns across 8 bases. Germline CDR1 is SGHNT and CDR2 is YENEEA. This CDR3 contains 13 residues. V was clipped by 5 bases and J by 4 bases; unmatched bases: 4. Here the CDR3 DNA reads TGTGCCAGCAGCATCGGGACAGGTTACGAGCAGTACTTC. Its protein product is CASSIGTGYEQYF. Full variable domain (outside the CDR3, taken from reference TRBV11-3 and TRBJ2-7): EAGVVQSPRYKIIEKKQPVAFWCNPISGHNTLYWYLQNLGQGPELLIRYENEEAVDDSQLPKDRFSAERLKGVDSTLKIQPAELGDSAVYLCASSIGTGYEQYFGPGTRLTVT.

The CDR3 coding sequence is TGTGCCAGCAGTTGGGGAGGAAGAGAAGGGCGGTTCTTC. It yields the protein CASSWGGREGRFF. This sequence joins TRBV27 and TRBJ2-1; tentatively, D is TRBD2 (6 bases). Germline CDR1 MNHEY, CDR2 SMNVEV (reference sequence). Trimming took 4 bases from V and 15 from J, leaving 19 bases between them. The CDR3 covers 13 residues.

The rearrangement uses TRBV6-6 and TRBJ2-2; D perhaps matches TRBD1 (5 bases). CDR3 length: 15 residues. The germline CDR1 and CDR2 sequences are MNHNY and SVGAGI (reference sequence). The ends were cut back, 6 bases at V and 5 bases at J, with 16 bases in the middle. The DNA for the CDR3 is TGTGCCAGCAGCTTTACGGTGGGGCAGACCGGGGAGCTGTTTTTT. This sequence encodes CASSFTVGQTGELFF.

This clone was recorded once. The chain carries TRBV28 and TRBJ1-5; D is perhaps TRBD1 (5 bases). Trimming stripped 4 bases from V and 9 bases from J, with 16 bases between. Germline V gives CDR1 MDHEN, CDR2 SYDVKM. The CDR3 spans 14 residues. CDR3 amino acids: CASSSHRDPRPQHF. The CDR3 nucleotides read TGTGCCAGCAGTTCCCACCGGGACCCCCGGCCCCAGCATTTT.

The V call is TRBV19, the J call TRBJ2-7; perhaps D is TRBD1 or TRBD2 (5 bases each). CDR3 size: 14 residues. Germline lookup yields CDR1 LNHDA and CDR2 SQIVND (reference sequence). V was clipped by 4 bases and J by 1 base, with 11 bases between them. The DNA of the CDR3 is TGTGCCAGTAGTACCCTAGCAGGGTCCTACGAGCAGTACTTC. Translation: CASSTLAGSYEQYF.

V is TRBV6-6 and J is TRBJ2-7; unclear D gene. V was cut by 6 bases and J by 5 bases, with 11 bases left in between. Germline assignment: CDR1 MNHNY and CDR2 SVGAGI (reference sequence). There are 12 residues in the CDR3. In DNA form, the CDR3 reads TGTGCCAGCAGCCCCGGACCTCACGAGCAGTACTTC. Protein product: CASSPGPHEQYF.

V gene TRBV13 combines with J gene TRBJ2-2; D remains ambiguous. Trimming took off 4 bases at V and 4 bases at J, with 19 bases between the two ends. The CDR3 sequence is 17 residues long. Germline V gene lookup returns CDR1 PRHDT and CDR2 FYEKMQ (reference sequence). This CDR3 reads CASSSEDGSFSTGELFF. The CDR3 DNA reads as TGTGCCAGCAGCTCAGAGGACGGCAGCTTTTCCACCGGGGAGCTGTTTTTT. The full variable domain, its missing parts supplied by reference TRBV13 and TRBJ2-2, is AAGVIQSPRHLIKEKRETATLKCYPIPRHDTVYWYQQGPGQDPQFLISFYEKMQSDKGSIPDRFSAQQFSDYHSELNMSSLELGDSALYFCASSSEDGSFSTGELFFGEGSRLTVL.

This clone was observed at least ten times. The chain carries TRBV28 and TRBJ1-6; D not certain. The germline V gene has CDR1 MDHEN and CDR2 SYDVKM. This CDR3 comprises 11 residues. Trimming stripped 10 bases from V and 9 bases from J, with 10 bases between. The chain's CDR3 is CATSPGSPLHF. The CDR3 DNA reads TGTGCCACCTCCCCGGGTTCACCCCTCCACTTT.

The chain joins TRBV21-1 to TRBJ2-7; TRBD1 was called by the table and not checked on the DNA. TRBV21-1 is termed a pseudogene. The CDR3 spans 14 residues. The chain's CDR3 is CATPFVRGAREQYF. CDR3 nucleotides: TGTGCCACCCCTTTTGTAAGGGGCGCGAGGGAGCAGTACTTC.

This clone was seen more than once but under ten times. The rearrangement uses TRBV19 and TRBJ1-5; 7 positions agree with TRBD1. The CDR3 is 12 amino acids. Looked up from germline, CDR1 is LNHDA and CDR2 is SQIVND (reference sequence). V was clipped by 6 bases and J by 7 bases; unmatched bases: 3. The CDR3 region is CASRDREQPQHF. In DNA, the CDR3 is TGTGCCAGTAGAGACAGGGAGCAGCCCCAGCATTTT.

The CDR3 reads CASSSGGMVAFF. The CDR3 DNA reads TGTGCCAGCAGCTCCGGAGGGATGGTAGCTTTCTTT. The chain recombines TRBV5-4 with TRBJ1-1; D gene ambiguous. The germline CDR1 and CDR2 sequences are SGHNT and YYREEE (reference sequence). Trimming took 3 bases from V and 10 from J, leaving 13 bases between them. The CDR3 covers 12 residues.

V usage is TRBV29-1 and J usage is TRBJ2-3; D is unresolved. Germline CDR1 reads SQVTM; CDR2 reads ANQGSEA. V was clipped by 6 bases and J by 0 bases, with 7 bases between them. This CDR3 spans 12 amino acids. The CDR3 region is CSVLPSTDTQYF. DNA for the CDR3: TGCAGCGTATTACCTAGCACAGATACGCAGTATTTT.

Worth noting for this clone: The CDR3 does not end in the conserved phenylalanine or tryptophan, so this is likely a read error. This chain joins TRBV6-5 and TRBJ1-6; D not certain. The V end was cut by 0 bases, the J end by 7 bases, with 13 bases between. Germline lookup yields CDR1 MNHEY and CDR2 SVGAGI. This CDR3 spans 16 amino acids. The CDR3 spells CASSYSLPGYNSPLHL. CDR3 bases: TGTGCCAGCAGTTACTCTTTACCGGGGTACAATTCACCCCTCCACCTT.

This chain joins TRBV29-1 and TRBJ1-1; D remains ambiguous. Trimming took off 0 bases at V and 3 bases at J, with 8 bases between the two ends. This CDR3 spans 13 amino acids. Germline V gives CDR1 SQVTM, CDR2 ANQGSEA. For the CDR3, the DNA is TGCAGCGTTGAAGATCCCTGGGACACTGAAGCTTTCTTT. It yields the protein CSVEDPWDTEAFF.

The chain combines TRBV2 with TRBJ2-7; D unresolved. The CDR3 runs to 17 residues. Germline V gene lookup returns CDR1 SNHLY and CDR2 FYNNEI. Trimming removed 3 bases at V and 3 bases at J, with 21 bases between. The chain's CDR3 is CASSDPRKVRDFYEQYF. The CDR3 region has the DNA TGTGCCAGCAGTGACCCCAGGAAGGTTAGGGATTTCTACGAGCAGTACTTC.

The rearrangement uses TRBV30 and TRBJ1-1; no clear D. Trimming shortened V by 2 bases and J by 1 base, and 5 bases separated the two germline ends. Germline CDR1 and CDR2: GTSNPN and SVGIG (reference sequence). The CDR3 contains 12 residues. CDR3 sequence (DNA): TGTGCCTGGAGTCTGGAGAACACTGAAGCTTTCTTT. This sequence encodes CAWSLENTEAFF.

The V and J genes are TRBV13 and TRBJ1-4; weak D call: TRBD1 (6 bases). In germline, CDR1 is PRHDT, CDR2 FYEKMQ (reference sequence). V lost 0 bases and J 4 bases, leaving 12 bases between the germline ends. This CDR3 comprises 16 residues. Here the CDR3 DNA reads TGTGCCAGCAGCTTAGGGCCGGGGGCCTTTAATGAAAAACTGTTTTTT. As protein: CASSLGPGAFNEKLFF. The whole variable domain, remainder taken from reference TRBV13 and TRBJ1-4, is AAGVIQSPRHLIKEKRETATLKCYPIPRHDTVYWYQQGPGQDPQFLISFYEKMQSDKGSIPDRFSAQQFSDYHSELNMSSLELGDSALYFCASSLGPGAFNEKLFFGSGTQLSVL.

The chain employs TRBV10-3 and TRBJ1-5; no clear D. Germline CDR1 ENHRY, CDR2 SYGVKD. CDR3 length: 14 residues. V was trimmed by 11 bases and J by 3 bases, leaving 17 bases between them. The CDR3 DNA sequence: TGTGCCGGCGATGGGAACGAGAACAATCAGCCCCAGCATTTT. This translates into CAGDGNENNQPQHF.